This T cell receptor (beta chain) comes out of a study of CD8 T cells in ankylosing spondylitis. Study conclusions and caveats: A TCR beta motif of eight highly homologous variants appeared characteristic of ankylosing spondylitis blood.

This clonotype was counted a few times. What it recognizes is unknown. Via MiXCR, TCRdb re-called the 5' RACE reads, giving one row per CDR3 protein. The sample shows some 290,000 distinct CDR3 sequences, roughly 20% of them seen only once. Sample: blood, either unsorted or a sorted T cell fraction (not recorded which). The source of this sequence is a male donor with ankylosing spondylitis or in good health (not recorded which).

CDR3 loop: CASSYAGQGNYGYTF. The CDR3 DNA reads as TGTGCCAGCAGTTACGCCGGACAGGGGAACTATGGCTACACCTTC. The chain is built from TRBV6-5 and TRBJ1-2, with 9 bases lining up with TRBD1. CDR3 length: 15 amino acids. Germline loops: CDR1 MNHEY, CDR2 SVGAGI. With V trimmed by 2 bases and J by 2 bases, 3 bases remained unmatched.